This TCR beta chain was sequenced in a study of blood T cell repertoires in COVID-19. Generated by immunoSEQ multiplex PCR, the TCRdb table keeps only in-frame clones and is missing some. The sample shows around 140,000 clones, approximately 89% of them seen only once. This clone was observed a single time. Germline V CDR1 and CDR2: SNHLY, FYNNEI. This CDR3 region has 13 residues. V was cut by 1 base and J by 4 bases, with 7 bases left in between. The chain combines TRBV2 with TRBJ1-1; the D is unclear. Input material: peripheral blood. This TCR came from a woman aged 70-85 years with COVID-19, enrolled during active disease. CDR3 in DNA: TGTGCCAGCAGTGAAGGTTTGAGCACTGAAGCTTTCTTT. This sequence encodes CASSEGLSTEAFF.